Given below is one T cell receptor (beta chain) in context. CDR1 is LNHNV, CDR2 YYDKDF, per germline (reference sequence). The V segment lost 1 base and the J segment 4 bases; nucleotides outside the gene matches: 7. The CDR3 spans 16 residues. These data belong to a study of blood T cell repertoires in COVID-19. TCRdb keeps only in-frame clones here, not all; method: immunoSEQ multiplex PCR. The sample consists of about 130,000 clones, approximately 79% of them appearing once. The sequenced sample consisted of PBMCs or T cells enriched from blood (not recorded which). The receptor's source is a man aged 35 to 55 with acute COVID-19. The genes are TRBV15 and TRBJ1-5; 7 bases are a match to TRBD1. The CDR3 protein is CATSRAGGGYNQPQHF. DNA for the CDR3: TGTGCCACCAGCAGAGCGGGAGGGGGCTATAATCAGCCCCAGCATTTT.